A single sample gave rise to the 14 T cell receptor beta chains below, sequenced in a study of technical replicates of blood from a handful of donors. Here immunoSEQ multiplex PCR was the method, and the copy in TCRdb shows in-frame clones only, minus some. The sample consists of some 80,000 clones, 96% of them appearing once. The sample comprised T cells isolated from PBMCs. The receptors derive from a human donor in good health.

The rearrangement links TRBV28 to TRBJ1-5, with TRBD1 matching 8 bases. CDR3 length equals 17 residues. Trimming took 5 bases from V and 6 from J; bases not matched to a gene: 15. The V gene's germline CDR1 is MDHEN and CDR2 SYDVKM. CDR3 nucleotide sequence: TGTGCCAGCAGTCCACTCTGGACAGGGAACGTGGGTCAGCCCCAGCATTTT. Translated, it gives CASSPLWTGNVGQPQHF.

The chain employs TRBV6-1 and TRBJ1-1; no clear D. This CDR3 region has 15 residues. Germline CDR1 MNHNS, CDR2 SASEGT. V dropped 2 bases and J dropped 3 bases, with 13 bases sitting between them. CDR3 sequence: CASSELGGGYTEAFF. In DNA form, the CDR3 reads TGTGCCAGCAGTGAATTAGGCGGTGGGTACACTGAAGCTTTCTTT.

This chain's CDR3 is CASSYHARNNEQFF. CDR3 DNA sequence: TGTGCCAGCAGTTACCATGCGCGGAACAATGAGCAGTTCTTC. The chain joins TRBV6-5 to TRBJ2-1; D is unresolved. This CDR3 has 14 amino acids. Deletions cut 2 bases from V and 5 bases from J, with 10 bases between. Germline loops: CDR1 MNHEY, CDR2 SVGAGI.

The chain employs TRBV7-2 and TRBJ2-1, with 8 bases fitting TRBD2. Germline-derived CDR1 and CDR2 are SGHTA and FQGNSA. J was trimmed by 4 bases and V by 4 bases; bases with no gene match: 3. The CDR3 contains 14 residues. The CDR3 bases are TGTGCCAGCAGCTCGAGCGGGAGATACAATGAGCAGTTCTTC. This translates into CASSSSGRYNEQFF.

V gene TRBV2 combines with J gene TRBJ1-1; 8 bases line up with TRBD1. Trimming at V came to 7 bases and at J to 1 base, leaving 2 bases not matched to a gene. This CDR3 is built from 13 residues. In germline, CDR1 is SNHLY, CDR2 FYNNEI. The CDR3 region is CASIGQGNTEAFF. DNA for the CDR3: TGTGCCAGCATTGGACAGGGGAACACTGAAGCTTTCTTT.

Only one count was recorded for this clone. CDR3 amino acids: CASSLPTSGKDTQYF. The DNA of the CDR3 is TGTGCCAGCAGCCTACCTACTAGCGGGAAAGATACGCAGTATTTT. The chain carries TRBV5-4 and TRBJ2-3; 10 positions match TRBD2. This CDR3 region has 15 residues. Germline V gene data show CDR1 as SGHNT and CDR2 as YYREEE (reference sequence). With 4 bases clipped from V and 5 bases from J, the junction kept 7 bases outside the gene matches.

Details on this clone: As the CDR3 is not closed by the conserved phenylalanine or tryptophan, this likely results from a read error. No DNA is shown, since the ends of the CDR3 on it are uncertain; the CDR3 is the one TCRdb lists. The CDR3 loop is CASSVERH. V gene TRBV21-1 combines with J gene TRBJ2-7; no DNA check was done on the table's D call, TRBD2. TRBV21-1 is recorded as a pseudogene. Termini included, the CDR3 measures 8 amino acids.

The V gene is TRBV19, the J gene TRBJ2-7, with 10 positions matching TRBD1. Germline CDR1 reads LNHDA; CDR2 reads SQIVND (reference sequence). Trimming took 7 bases from V and 5 from J; bases not matched to a gene: 5. The CDR3 is 13 residues long. CDR3 loop: CASIRQGADEQYF. In DNA form, the CDR3 reads TGTGCCAGTATAAGACAGGGGGCGGACGAGCAGTACTTC. Variable domain in full (rest from reference TRBV19 and TRBJ2-7): DGGITQSPKYLFRKEGQNVTLSCEQNLNHDAMYWYRQDPGQGLRLIYYSQIVNDFQKGDIAEGYSVSREKKESFPLTVTSAQKNPTAFYLCASIRQGADEQYFGPGTRLTVT.

DNA for the CDR3: TGTGCTAGTGGCCTCACGCCTTCGGGAGCTAACCTCCAAACCCACGAGCAGTACTTC. This translates into CASGLTPSGANLQTHEQYF. This rearrangement joins TRBV12-5 to TRBJ2-7; a weak D match, TRBD2 (6 bases). V was pared by 6 bases and J by 5 bases, with 32 bases between. This CDR3 has 19 amino acids. Germline CDR1 is LGHNT and CDR2 is FRNRAP.

V gene TRBV7-3 combines with J gene TRBJ1-1; D call uncertain. CDR1 is SGHTA and CDR2 is FQGTGA in the germline V gene. The V and J ends lost 2 bases and 1 base respectively, with 11 bases between them. The CDR3 is made up of 15 amino acids. The CDR3 sequence: CASSLSAGWNTEAFF. The DNA of the CDR3 is TGTGCCAGCAGCTTATCTGCAGGTTGGAACACTGAAGCTTTCTTT.

The CDR3 protein is CASSNPLAEQETQYF. CDR3 nucleotide sequence: TGTGCCAGCAGCAATCCCCTAGCGGAACAAGAGACCCAGTACTTC. The gene calls are TRBV4-2 and TRBJ2-5; 7 positions agree with TRBD2. The CDR3 is 15 residues long. CDR1 and CDR2 from the germline V gene are LGHNA and YNFKEQ. J lost 2 bases, V lost 5 bases, and 8 bases had no gene match.

J is TRBJ2-7 and V is TRBV2; the match to TRBD2 covers 11 bases. The germline V gene has CDR1 SNHLY and CDR2 FYNNEI. J lost 1 base, V lost 6 bases, and 11 bases had no gene match. CDR3 length: 17 residues. The chain's CDR3 is CASSVDIGTSGSYEQYF. The CDR3 DNA follows: TGTGCCAGCAGCGTTGACATTGGGACTAGCGGATCCTACGAGCAGTACTTC.

The chain employs TRBV27 and TRBJ1-5; D might be TRBD1 (6 bases). This CDR3 comprises 15 residues. The germline V gene has CDR1 MNHEY and CDR2 SMNVEV (reference sequence). The V end was cut by 5 bases, the J end by 2 bases, with 13 bases between. The CDR3 protein is CASSQGRGGNQPQHF. The CDR3 DNA is TGTGCCAGCAGTCAGGGGAGAGGGGGCAATCAGCCCCAGCATTTT.

The rearrangement joins TRBV19 to TRBJ2-7; maybe TRBD2 (5 bases). Germline V lookup: CDR1 LNHDA, CDR2 SQIVND (reference sequence). The CDR3 is made up of 14 amino acids. V lost 10 bases, J lost 2 bases, and 18 bases lay in between. This chain's CDR3 is CATLDEDFPYEQYF. The DNA of the CDR3 is TGTGCCACCTTAGACGAGGACTTTCCCTACGAGCAGTACTTC.